This TCR beta chain comes out of a study of T cell clonotyping in hematopoietic cell transplantation. As for time point: recipient sample about 28 days before transplant, after cytoreduction. The CDR3 consists of 13 residues. The germline gives CDR1 MNHEY, CDR2 SVGAGI. The V end lost 2 bases, the J end lost 2 bases, and 6 bases lay between the germline ends. Generated by immunoSEQ multiplex PCR, the TCRdb table keeps only in-frame clones and is missing some. The sample shows around 28,000 clones, approximately 94% of them seen only once. Specimen: peripheral blood mononuclear cells, collected before stem cell transplant. The receptor's source is a man aged 45-60 years with acute myeloid leukemia. Some clones in this sample may be carry-over from other donors' samples. V is TRBV6-5 and J is TRBJ1-2; D remains ambiguous. CDR3 region: CASSYVRNYGYTF. In DNA form, the CDR3 reads TGTGCCAGCAGTTACGTACGGAACTATGGCTACACCTTC.